This TCR beta chain originates from a study of blood T cells in healthy people across ages. Study-wide findings and caveats: Unsorted PBMCs blocked a conclusive comparison of naive and antigen-experienced cells.

A few counts support this clonotype. What it binds is not known. Germline CDR1 reads SEHNR; CDR2 reads FQNEAQ (reference sequence). Trimming removed 5 bases from V and 3 bases from J, with 16 bases in between. The length of the CDR3 is 15 residues. A second PCR of roughly 7 to 11 cycles used a sample-barcoded 5' primer and a J-beta primer mix. Each cDNA molecule was tagged by a template-switch adaptor that had 12 random nucleotides. TCRdb itself ran the 5' RACE reads through MiXCR, one entry per CDR3 protein. The data show over a million distinct CDR3 sequences, roughly 64% seen once. The sample taken for sequencing was blood. The source of this sequence is a man aged 18 to 29 in good health. The chain couples TRBV7-9 to TRBJ2-5; D may be TRBD1 or TRBD2 (5 bases each). The DNA of the CDR3 is TGTGCCAGCAGCCAATTCGGGGACCAGGAAGAGACCCAGTACTTC. It encodes CASSQFGDQEETQYF.